The sequence of this TCR beta chain was determined in a study of blood T cell repertoires in COVID-19. Study information: The United States, Italy and Spain supplied acute and convalescent COVID-19 samples. T cells, B-cell-depleted T cells, or PBMCs supplied cDNA or gDNA.

The protocol was immunoSEQ multiplex PCR, while the TCRdb copy is restricted to in-frame clones and leaves out a portion. The data hold about 250,000 clones, with roughly 90% observed a single time. Individuals aged about 18 to 95 years were recruited from roughly 23 US areas. Participants were placed into cohorts based on the clinical history they reported. This CDR3 region has 15 residues. Trimming left V 2 bases short and J 4 bases short, with 14 bases between. Germline V gene sequence: CDR1 MDHEN, CDR2 SYDVKM. This receptor was taken from a woman aged 25 to 39 with acute COVID-19. Sequencing was carried out using PBMCs or T cells enriched from blood (not recorded which). The chain couples TRBV28 to TRBJ1-1; D perhaps matches TRBD1 (6 bases). CDR3: CASSLLSGGATEAFF. The CDR3 DNA follows: TGTGCCAGCAGTTTACTTAGCGGGGGGGCCACTGAAGCTTTCTTT.